The next 3 T cell receptor beta chains were all read from a single sample in a study of tissue T cells after allogeneic stem cell transplantation. Assay used: immunoSEQ multiplex PCR; TCRdb lists only in-frame clones, some missing. The data show 6,500 to 8,000 clones, 36% seen once. Sample time point: mouse harvest day 14 after allogeneic transplant. The graft held 10^6 splenic CD5+ T cells and 10^7 T-cell-depleted bone marrow cells. Specimen: skin. These receptors were taken from a female BALB/c mouse given C57BL/6 T cells with graft-versus-host disease after an allogeneic hematopoietic cell transplant.

As regards this clone: Any gene name here is a mouse gene name. The sequenced part of the CDR3 DNA is TGTGCCAGCAGTAACCAGGGGGGAGAACAGTAC. This translates into CASSNQGGEQY. The complete CDR3 sequence is CASSNQGGEQYF. This sequence joins TRBV26 and TRBJ2-7; TRBD1 is a possible D gene (7 bases). The read falls 1 residue short of the CDR3 end, and the missing part is taken from the germline J gene. Deletions cut 5 bases from V and 7 bases from J, with 12 bases between. Per germline, CDR1 KGHPV and CDR2 FQNQEV (reference sequence). The CDR3 spans 12 residues.

Of note for this clone: Gene labels here are mouse ones. The read halts 1 residue ahead of the CDR3 end, with the missing end drawn from the germline J gene. This rearrangement joins TRBV13-2 to TRBJ2-7, with TRBD2 identical over 12 bases. From germline, CDR1 is NNHNN and CDR2 SYGAGS (reference sequence). After removal of 4 bases from V and 2 bases from J, the junction contained 4 bases not matched to a gene. The CDR3 totals 15 residues. This CDR3 is CASGLGLGGTYEQYF. CDR3 DNA, as far as it was read: TGTGCCAGCGGTCTAGGACTGGGGGGGACCTATGAACAGTAC.

Remarks on this clone: Mouse gene names apply. The read ends 1 residue shy of where the CDR3 ends; the end is completed using the germline J gene. V is TRBV12-1 and J is TRBJ2-4, with D maybe TRBD2 (6 bases). The ends were cut back, 0 bases at V and 1 base at J, with 7 bases in the middle. The CDR3 is 14 residues long. Germline lookup yields CDR1 SGHSN and CDR2 HYEKVE. The CDR3 sequence: CASSLPGGQNTLYF. The CDR3 DNA, read in part, is TGTGCCAGCTCTCTCCCTGGGGGTCAAAACACCTTGTAC.